One sample yielded the 14 T cell receptor beta chains listed below, sequenced in a study of cytotoxic CD8 clonotypes in ibrutinib-treated CLL. Sequencing used immunoSEQ multiplex PCR; TCRdb keeps in-frame clones, though not all of them. The table has under 45,000 clones, 65% to 70% seen once. The source was PBMCs, collected at disease progression, from a patient treated with ibrutinib. The receptors were gathered from a human donor with chronic lymphocytic leukemia.

The V and J genes are TRBV4-2 and TRBJ1-2; D unclear. CDR1 and CDR2 (germline): LGHNA, YNFKEQ. The CDR3 spans 15 residues. V was shortened by 1 base and J by 1 base, with 10 bases between the two germline ends. This CDR3 is CASSQASGDNYGYTF. The CDR3 DNA sequence: TGTGCCAGCAGCCAAGCATCCGGGGATAACTATGGCTACACCTTC.

The chain carries TRBV21-1 and TRBJ2-5; the table's D call of TRBD1 was not tested on the DNA. TRBV21-1 is a pseudogene locus. The CDR3 is 12 residues long. CDR3: CASSKYKETQYF. The CDR3, as DNA: TGTGCCAGCAGCAAGTACAAAGAGACCCAGTACTTC.

This clone has a count of ten or more. The chain carries TRBV4-1 and TRBJ1-3; D not resolved. The V end was cut by 1 base, the J end by 3 bases, with 7 bases between. The germline CDR1 and CDR2 sequences are MGHRA and YSYEKL. This CDR3 is built from 14 residues. CDR3 DNA: TGCGCCAGCAGCCAAGCCGGGTTTGGAAACACCATATATTTT. Amino acids: CASSQAGFGNTIYF.

This clone was seen a few times. The chain uses TRBV28 and TRBJ2-3; the match to TRBD2 covers 13 bases. Trimming took 5 bases from V and 1 from J; bases not matched to a gene: 3. The germline V gene encodes CDR1 MDHEN and CDR2 SYDVKM. The CDR3 is 16 amino acids. The CDR3 loop reads CASSPGLAGRTDTQYF. As DNA, the CDR3 is TGTGCCAGCAGTCCGGGACTAGCGGGACGCACAGATACGCAGTATTTT.

The chain has TRBV4-3 and TRBJ2-7, with a weak D call TRBD2 (5 bases). V was cut by 4 bases and J by 0 bases, with 13 bases left in between. From germline, CDR1 is LGHNA and CDR2 YSLEER. The CDR3 is made up of 15 amino acids. For the CDR3, the DNA is TGCGCCAGCAGCCCATCGTGGACTGGCTCCTACGAGCAGTACTTC. Encoded protein: CASSPSWTGSYEQYF.

The chain joins TRBV19 to TRBJ2-1; unclear D gene. The length of the CDR3 is 16 residues. Trimming cost V 0 bases and J 2 bases, with 11 bases left between them. CDR1 is LNHDA and CDR2 is SQIVND in the germline V gene (reference sequence). CDR3 sequence (DNA): TGTGCCAGTAGTATAGATCAGAAAAAACCCTACAATGAGCAGTTCTTC. Protein sequence: CASSIDQKKPYNEQFF.

CDR3 in DNA: TGTGCCAGCAGCACCTCGGGACAGGCCTACGAGCAGTACTTC. This translates into CASSTSGQAYEQYF. The chain is built from TRBV5-8 and TRBJ2-7, with 8 bases matching TRBD1. Germline V lookup: CDR1 SGHTS, CDR2 YDEGEE. After removal of 4 bases from V and 2 bases from J, the junction contained 5 bases not matched to a gene. The CDR3 contains 14 residues.

In DNA form, the CDR3 reads TGTGCCAGCAGCTTTGGACAGGGGGCTGGCGGGGAGCTGTTTTTT. Protein product: CASSFGQGAGGELFF. The V and J genes are TRBV7-3 and TRBJ2-2; 11 bases map to TRBD1. CDR1 is SGHTA and CDR2 is FQGTGA in the germline V gene. The CDR3 consists of 15 residues. Trimming cost V 3 bases and J 7 bases; bases outside gene matches: 4. Full variable domain (missing parts from reference TRBV7-3 and TRBJ2-2): GAGVSQTPSNKVTEKGKYVELRCDPISGHTALYWYRQSLGQGPEFLIYFQGTGAADDSGLPNDRFFAVRPEGSVSTLKIQRTERGDSAVYLCASSFGQGAGGELFFGEGSRLTVL.

A single count supports this clone. This chain joins TRBV13 and TRBJ1-2; D may be TRBD1 (6 bases). This CDR3 comprises 14 residues. Germline-derived CDR1 and CDR2 are PRHDT and FYEKMQ (reference sequence). Trimming took 5 bases from V and 7 from J, leaving 17 bases between them. CDR3 sequence reads: CASSLRGTKSGYTF. The CDR3, as DNA: TGTGCCAGCAGCCTTAGGGGGACGAAGAGTGGCTACACCTTC.

The chain joins TRBV7-2 to TRBJ2-5; D is perhaps TRBD2 (5 bases). Trimming left V 1 base short and J 5 bases short, with 8 bases between. Germline CDR1 SGHTA, CDR2 FQGNSA. The CDR3 runs to 13 residues. CDR3 DNA: TGTGCCAGCAGCTTAGGAGGGTGGGAGACCCAGTACTTC. Translated: CASSLGGWETQYF.

The chain links TRBV4-2 to TRBJ2-7; D may be TRBD2 (6 bases). Germline values: CDR1 LGHNA, CDR2 YNFKEQ. There are 15 residues in the CDR3. V dropped 1 base and J dropped 3 bases, with 13 bases sitting between them. The CDR3 region is CASSQGGGLFYEQYF. DNA for the CDR3: TGTGCCAGCAGCCAAGGGGGCGGACTATTCTACGAGCAGTACTTC.

The J gene is TRBJ1-1, the V gene TRBV5-8; D remains unclear. Trimming pared 0 bases from V and 0 bases from J, leaving 3 bases between. This CDR3 contains 13 residues. CDR1 is SGHTS and CDR2 is YDEGEE in the germline V gene. CDR3 region: CASSLDLNTEAFF. CDR3 DNA: TGTGCCAGCAGCTTGGATTTGAACACTGAAGCTTTCTTT.

V is TRBV11-2 and J is TRBJ2-7, with D hard to call. Trimming took 3 bases from V and 3 from J, leaving 6 bases between them. The V gene's germline CDR1 is SGHAT and CDR2 FQNNGV. This CDR3 is 12 amino acids long. This CDR3 reads CASSFGGYEQYF. The CDR3 DNA is TGTGCCAGCAGCTTTGGCGGCTACGAGCAGTACTTC.

The chain links TRBV7-9 to TRBJ2-3; 7 bases are shared with TRBD1. The J segment lost 2 bases and the V segment lost 1 base, leaving 9 bases of the junction unmatched. From germline, CDR1 is SEHNR and CDR2 FQNEAQ (reference sequence). There are 17 residues in the CDR3. CDR3 DNA: TGTGCCAGCAGCTTAGTGGTTCCGGGACAGCTCACAGATACGCAGTATTTT. Amino acid sequence: CASSLVVPGQLTDTQYF.